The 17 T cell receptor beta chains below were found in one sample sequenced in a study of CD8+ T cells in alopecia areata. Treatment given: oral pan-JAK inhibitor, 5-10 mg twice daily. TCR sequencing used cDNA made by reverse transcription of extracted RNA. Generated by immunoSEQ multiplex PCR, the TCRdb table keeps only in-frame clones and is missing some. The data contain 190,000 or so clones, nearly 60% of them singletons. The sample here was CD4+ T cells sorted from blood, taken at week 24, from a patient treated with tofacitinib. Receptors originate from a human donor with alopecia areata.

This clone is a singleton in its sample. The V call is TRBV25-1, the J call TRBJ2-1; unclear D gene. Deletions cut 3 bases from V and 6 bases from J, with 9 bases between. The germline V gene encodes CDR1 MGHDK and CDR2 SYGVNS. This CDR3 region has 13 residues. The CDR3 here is CASSDGSANEQFF. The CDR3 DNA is TGTGCCAGCAGTGACGGAAGCGCCAATGAGCAGTTCTTC.

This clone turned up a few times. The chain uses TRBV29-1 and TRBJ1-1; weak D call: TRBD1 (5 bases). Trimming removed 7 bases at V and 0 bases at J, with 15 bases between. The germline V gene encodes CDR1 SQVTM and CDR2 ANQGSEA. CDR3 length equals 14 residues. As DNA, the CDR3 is TGCAGCGCCGGAGGGGCAGCCATGAACACTGAAGCTTTCTTT. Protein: CSAGGAAMNTEAFF.

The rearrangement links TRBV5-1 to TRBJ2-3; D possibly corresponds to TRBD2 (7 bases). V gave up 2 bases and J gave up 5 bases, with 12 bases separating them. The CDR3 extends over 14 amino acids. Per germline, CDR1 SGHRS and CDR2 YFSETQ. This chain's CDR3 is CASSLGGAGDTQYF. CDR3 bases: TGCGCCAGCAGCTTAGGGGGGGCCGGAGATACGCAGTATTTT.

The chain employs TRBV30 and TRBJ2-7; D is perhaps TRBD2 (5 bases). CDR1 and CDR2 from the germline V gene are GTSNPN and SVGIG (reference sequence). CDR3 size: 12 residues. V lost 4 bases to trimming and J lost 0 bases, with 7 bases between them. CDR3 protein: CAWTRDSYEQYF. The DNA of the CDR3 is TGTGCCTGGACCCGGGACTCCTACGAGCAGTACTTC.

CDR3 region: CASSQGDRSSYNEQFF. CDR3 DNA: TGCGCCAGCAGCCAAGGGGACAGGAGCTCCTACAATGAGCAGTTCTTC. This chain uses TRBV4-1 with TRBJ2-1, with 8 bases that match TRBD1. V trimming: 1 base; J trimming: 0 bases; junction bases outside the gene matches: 2. The CDR3 is 16 amino acids. Germline lookup yields CDR1 MGHRA and CDR2 YSYEKL.

Written as DNA, the CDR3 is TGTGCCAGGGGGGGTACTGCCTACGAGCAGTACTTC. It yields the protein CARGGTAYEQYF. V is TRBV2 and J is TRBJ2-7; D perhaps matches TRBD2 (6 bases). Trimming removed 9 bases at V and 2 bases at J, with 11 bases between. This CDR3 is 12 amino acids long. The germline gives CDR1 SNHLY, CDR2 FYNNEI.

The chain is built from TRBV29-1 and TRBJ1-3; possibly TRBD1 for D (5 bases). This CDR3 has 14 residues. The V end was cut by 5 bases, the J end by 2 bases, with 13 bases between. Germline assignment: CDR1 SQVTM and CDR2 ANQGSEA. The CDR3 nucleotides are TGCAGCGTTACGGCCGGGACCCCTGGAAACACCATATATTTT. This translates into CSVTAGTPGNTIYF.

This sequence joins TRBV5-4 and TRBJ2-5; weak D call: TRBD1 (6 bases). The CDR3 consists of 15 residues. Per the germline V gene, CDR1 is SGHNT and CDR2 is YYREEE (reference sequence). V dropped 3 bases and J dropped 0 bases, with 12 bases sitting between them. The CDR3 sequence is CASSSSKGDQETQYF. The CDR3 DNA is TGTGCCAGCAGCTCCTCGAAGGGGGACCAAGAGACCCAGTACTTC.

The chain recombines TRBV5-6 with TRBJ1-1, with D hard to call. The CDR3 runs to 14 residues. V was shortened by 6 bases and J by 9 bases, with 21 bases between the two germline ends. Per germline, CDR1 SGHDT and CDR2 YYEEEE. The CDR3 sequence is CASTFRKLLAQAFF. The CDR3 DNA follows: TGTGCCAGCACCTTTCGCAAACTCTTGGCGCAAGCTTTCTTT.

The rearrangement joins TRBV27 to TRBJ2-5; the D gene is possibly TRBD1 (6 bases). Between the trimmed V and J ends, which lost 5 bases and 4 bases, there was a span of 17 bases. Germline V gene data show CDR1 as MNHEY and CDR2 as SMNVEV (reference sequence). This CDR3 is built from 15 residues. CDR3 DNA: TGTGCCAGCAGTCTGGGGGCAGGGTTTGGAGAGACCCAGTACTTC. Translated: CASSLGAGFGETQYF.

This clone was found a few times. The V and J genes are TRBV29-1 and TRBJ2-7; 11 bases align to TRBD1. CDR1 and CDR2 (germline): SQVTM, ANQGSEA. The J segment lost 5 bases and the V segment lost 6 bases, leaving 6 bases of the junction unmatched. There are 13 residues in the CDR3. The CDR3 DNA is TGCAGCGTCCGGACAGGGGGCTGGGACGAGCAGTACTTC. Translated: CSVRTGGWDEQYF.

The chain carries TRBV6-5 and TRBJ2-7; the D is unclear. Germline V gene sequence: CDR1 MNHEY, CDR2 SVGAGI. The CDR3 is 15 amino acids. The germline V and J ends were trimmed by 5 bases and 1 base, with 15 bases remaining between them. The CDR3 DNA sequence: TGTGCCAGCAGTCCCCCGGGCAGCAAATCCTACGAGCAGTACTTC. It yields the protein CASSPPGSKSYEQYF.

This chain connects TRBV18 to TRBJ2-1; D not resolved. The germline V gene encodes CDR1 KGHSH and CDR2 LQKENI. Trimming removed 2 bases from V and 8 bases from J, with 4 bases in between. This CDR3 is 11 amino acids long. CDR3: CASSPVDEQFF. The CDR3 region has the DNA TGTGCCAGCTCACCAGTTGATGAGCAGTTCTTC.

CDR3 coding DNA: TGTGCCAGCAGTTCCCCCAGAGATGGCTACACCTTC. It yields the protein CASSSPRDGYTF. The chain is built from TRBV27 and TRBJ1-2; D gene unclear. Trimming stripped 4 bases from V and 6 bases from J, with 9 bases between. The CDR3 consists of 12 residues. Germline CDR1 reads MNHEY; CDR2 reads SMNVEV (reference sequence).

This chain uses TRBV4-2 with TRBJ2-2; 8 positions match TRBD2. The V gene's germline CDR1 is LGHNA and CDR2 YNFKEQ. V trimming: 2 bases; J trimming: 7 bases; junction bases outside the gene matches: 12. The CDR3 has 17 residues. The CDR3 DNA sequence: TGTGCCAGCAGCCAAAGGCCCGGGGGGGACGGACACGGGGAGCTGTTTTTT. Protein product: CASSQRPGGDGHGELFF.

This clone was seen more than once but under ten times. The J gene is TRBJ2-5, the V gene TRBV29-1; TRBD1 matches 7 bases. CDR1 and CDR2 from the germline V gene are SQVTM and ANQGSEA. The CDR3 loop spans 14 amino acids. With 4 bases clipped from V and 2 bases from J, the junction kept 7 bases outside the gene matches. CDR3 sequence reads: CSVGQGPSQETQYF. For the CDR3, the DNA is TGCAGCGTTGGACAGGGCCCATCACAAGAGACCCAGTACTTC.

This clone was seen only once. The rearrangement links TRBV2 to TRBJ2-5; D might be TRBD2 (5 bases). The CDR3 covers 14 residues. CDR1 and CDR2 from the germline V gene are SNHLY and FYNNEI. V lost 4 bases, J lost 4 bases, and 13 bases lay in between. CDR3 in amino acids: CASSVILVVETQYF. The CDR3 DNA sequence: TGTGCCAGCAGTGTCATACTAGTAGTAGAGACCCAGTACTTC.